The table lists the clone carrying this T cell receptor (beta chain) with a count of one. These data belong to a study of shared T cell receptors in the human thymus. The germline V gene has CDR1 MNHEY and CDR2 SMNVEV (reference sequence). V was clipped by 10 bases and J by 3 bases, with 18 bases between them. The CDR3 spans 14 residues. The assay was immunoSEQ multiplex PCR, and TCRdb's table has in-frame clones only and misses some. The sample carries about 660,000 clones, around 89% recorded once. The same data also went into a second study, on human thymus T cells. That paper states: Immunologically healthy infants in Finland undergoing congenital heart defect surgery were the donors. Surgeons resected thymus tissue during corrective heart surgery. Repertoires sampled from thymus and blood appeared biased in V and J gene usage. Highly overlapping thymic repertoires among unrelated individuals were reported in related research.

Material for sequencing was thymocytes. The chain is built from TRBV27 and TRBJ1-2; possible D gene TRBD1, 5 bases. The clonotype originates from a boy in the first two years of life with a congenital heart defect. The CDR3 sequence is CATKPDGGDYGYTF. The CDR3 DNA is TGTGCCACCAAACCTGACGGGGGGGACTATGGCTACACCTTC.